A single sample is the source of the 25 T cell receptor beta chains below, sequenced in a study of T cell repertoires in cytomegalovirus infection. No antigen has been identified for these receptors. TCRdb used MiXCR to reprocess the reads, holding one entry per CDR3 protein. This table holds about 130,000 distinct CDR3 sequences, about 24% found once. Specimen: PBMCs, sequenced either directly or after in vitro stimulation (not recorded which). The receptors derive from a human donor in good health (CMV status not recorded). Some clones in this sample may be carry-over from other donors' samples.

This clonotype has a handful of counts. The chain joins TRBV7-9 to TRBJ1-1; maybe TRBD1 (6 bases). V dropped 2 bases and J dropped 8 bases, with 15 bases sitting between them. The CDR3 covers 14 residues. Germline CDR1 SEHNR, CDR2 FQNEAQ (reference sequence). This chain's CDR3 is CASSLLSGAVEAFF. The CDR3 bases are TGTGCCAGCAGCTTACTATCAGGGGCTGTCGAAGCTTTCTTT.

This clonotype appeared many times. The rearrangement uses TRBV7-2 and TRBJ2-1, with D perhaps given as TRBD1 or TRBD2 (5 bases each). The CDR3 runs 15 residues. The germline V and J ends were trimmed by 5 bases and 2 bases, with 13 bases remaining between them. Per the germline V gene, CDR1 is SGHTA and CDR2 is FQGNSA. CDR3 amino acids: CASSGAGATYNEQFF. CDR3 nucleotide sequence: TGTGCCAGCAGCGGAGCCGGGGCTACCTACAATGAGCAGTTCTTC.

This clonotype was recorded at least ten times. The chain has TRBV12-3 or TRBV12-4 and TRBJ1-1; a weak D match, TRBD1 (5 bases). This CDR3 region has 15 residues. Trimming pared 7 bases from V and 4 bases from J, leaving 19 bases between. CDR3 region: CASTLGGAAVTEAFF. The DNA of the CDR3 is TGTGCCAGCACCCTAGGTGGGGCGGCGGTCACTGAAGCTTTCTTT.

This clonotype has a count of ten or more. This chain links TRBV4-1 with TRBJ2-3; D not certain. CDR1 MGHRA and CDR2 YSYEKL come from the germline V gene. CDR3 length equals 16 residues. Deletions cut 0 bases from V and 0 bases from J, with 10 bases between. CDR3 DNA: TGCGCCAGCAGCCAAGATCTTATAACCAGCACAGATACGCAGTATTTT. It codes for CASSQDLITSTDTQYF.

This chain connects TRBV7-2 to TRBJ1-6; no clear D gene. Trimming shortened V by 3 bases and J by 15 bases, and 18 bases separated the two germline ends. The germline gives CDR1 SGHTA, CDR2 FQGNSA. The CDR3 is 14 amino acids. The CDR3: CASSFTELFRHLHF. The CDR3 nucleotides read TGTGCCAGCAGCTTCACAGAGCTATTCAGACACCTCCACTTT.

In this sample, this clonotype turned up a few times. V is TRBV6-2 or TRBV6-3 and J is TRBJ2-1; D is uncertain. Per germline, CDR1 MNHEY and CDR2 SVGEGT. This CDR3 comprises 11 residues. V lost 8 bases and J lost 10, with 12 bases in between. For the CDR3, the DNA is TGTGCCAGCCAAGTGTCGAGGGAGCAGTTCTTC. Translated: CASQVSREQFF.

This clonotype was seen a handful of times. The chain joins TRBV27 to TRBJ2-6, with 8 bases that match TRBD1. The trim removed 6 bases at V and 2 bases at J, leaving 0 bases unmatched. The germline gives CDR1 MNHEY, CDR2 SMNVEV (reference sequence). The CDR3 spans 14 residues. The CDR3 region has the DNA TGTGCCAGCAGCAGGGGGCCTGGGGCCAACGTCCTGACTTTC. Translated, it gives CASSRGPGANVLTF.

In its sample, this clonotype was seen many times. The CDR3 spells CASSSRTSGRRDTQYF. For the CDR3, the DNA is TGTGCCAGCAGCTCACGGACTAGCGGGAGGAGGGATACGCAGTATTTT. The genes are TRBV7-2 and TRBJ2-3; 14 bases fit TRBD2. Trimming at V came to 4 bases and at J to 6 bases, leaving 6 bases not matched to a gene. This CDR3 spans 16 amino acids. The germline V gene encodes CDR1 SGHTA and CDR2 FQGNSA.

As regards this clonotype: Given a much more abundant clone one base away, this may be a read error. The chain uses TRBV6-1 and TRBJ2-1; 8 bases align to TRBD2. V lost 7 bases to trimming and J lost 12 bases; unmatched junction nucleotides: 17. Germline assignment: CDR1 MNHNS and CDR2 SASEGT. This CDR3 is built from 15 residues. In DNA, the CDR3 is TGTGCCAGCACCTCGGGGAGCGGGAGTAATTATGGGCAGTTCTTC. It is translated as CASTSGSGSNYGQFF.

This clonotype was seen many times. V and J are TRBV5-1 and TRBJ2-1; 13 bases agree with TRBD2. In germline, CDR1 is SGHRS, CDR2 YFSETQ. V was clipped by 4 bases and J by 8 bases; unmatched bases: 6. The CDR3 extends over 15 amino acids. CDR3 in amino acids: CASSQLAGGPDEQFF. The CDR3 coding sequence is TGCGCCAGCAGCCAACTAGCGGGAGGGCCGGATGAGCAGTTCTTC.

The chain employs TRBV20-1 and TRBJ1-5; 8 bases are a match to TRBD1. The trim removed 7 bases at V and 1 base at J, leaving 6 bases unmatched. Germline-derived CDR1 and CDR2 are DFQATT and SNEGSKA (reference sequence). CDR3 size: 14 residues. The DNA for the CDR3 is TGCAGTGTACCGGACAGGGACAGCAATCAGCCCCAGCATTTT. Amino acids: CSVPDRDSNQPQHF.

The chain links TRBV12-3 or TRBV12-4 to TRBJ2-1; D unclear. V shed 2 bases and J shed 9 bases, with 11 bases lying between them. This CDR3 spans 13 amino acids. The CDR3 protein is CASSLLLVFEQFF. Here the CDR3 DNA reads TGTGCCAGCAGTTTATTACTGGTTTTTGAGCAGTTCTTC.

The chain has TRBV7-2 and TRBJ1-5; the D is unclear. Germline values: CDR1 SGHTA, CDR2 FQGNSA. CDR3 length: 14 amino acids. The V end lost 1 base, the J end lost 7 bases, and 11 bases lay between the germline ends. CDR3 coding DNA: TGTGCCAGCAGCTTAGATATGGGTGGCCAGCCCCAGCATTTT. Amino acid sequence: CASSLDMGGQPQHF.

The V and J genes are TRBV4-2 and TRBJ2-5; no clear D gene. Between the trimmed V and J ends, which lost 0 bases and 5 bases, there was a span of 7 bases. The germline V gene encodes CDR1 LGHNA and CDR2 YNFKEQ. CDR3 size: 13 residues. As DNA, the CDR3 is TGTGCCAGCAGCCAAGAAGCATCCGAGACCCAGTACTTC. It yields the protein CASSQEASETQYF.

This rearrangement joins TRBV6-2 or TRBV6-3 to TRBJ2-7; D tentatively reads TRBD1 or TRBD2 (5 bases each). This CDR3 has 15 residues. Germline-derived CDR1 and CDR2 are MNHEY and SVGEGT. The V gene lost 5 bases and the J gene lost 5 bases, with 19 bases spanning the gap. This chain's CDR3 is CASSGWDLLRDEQYF. In nucleotides, the CDR3 is TGTGCCAGCAGTGGCTGGGACCTACTTCGGGACGAGCAGTACTTC.

This clonotype appeared a few times. This chain uses TRBV4-1 with TRBJ1-1; D is possibly TRBD1 (6 bases). V lost 0 bases to trimming and J lost 6 bases, with 14 bases between them. This CDR3 spans 15 amino acids. CDR1 is MGHRA and CDR2 is YSYEKL in the germline V gene. CDR3 in DNA: TGCGCCAGCAGCCAAGAGGACAGATACGTTGCTGAAGCTTTCTTT. Translation: CASSQEDRYVAEAFF.

The chain uses TRBV6-2 or TRBV6-3 and TRBJ2-1; 7 bases match TRBD1. CDR1 and CDR2 from the germline V gene are MNHEY and SVGEGT. V lost 3 bases to trimming and J lost 7 bases; unmatched junction nucleotides: 9. This CDR3 has 15 amino acids. The CDR3 DNA sequence: TGTGCCAGCAGTTATCAGGGGGAATGGAGAAATGAGCAGTTCTTC. This sequence encodes CASSYQGEWRNEQFF.

This clonotype was seen only a few times. One end of the junction fails to match germline, which may point to a read error. V and J are TRBV6-1 and TRBJ1-1; the D is unclear. The CDR3 is 12 amino acids. The germline CDR1 and CDR2 sequences are MNHNS and SASEGT. In DNA, the CDR3 is TGTGCCAGCGGTGAGGGCGCTCCAGAAGCTTTCTTT. The encoded protein is CASGEGAPEAFF.

In the case of this clonotype: Its ends do not fully match the called genes, so a read error is possible. The V gene is TRBV12-3 or TRBV12-4, the J gene TRBJ2-1; no reliable D call. The CDR3 is 13 amino acids. CDR3 nucleotides: TGTGCCAGCATTCTCTCTTTAGCACATGAGCAGATCTTC. Amino acid sequence: CASILSLAHEQIF.

Ten or more counts support this clonotype. This chain links TRBV3-1 with TRBJ2-1; the D is unclear. Germline assignment: CDR1 LGHDT and CDR2 YNNKEL (reference sequence). Trimming shortened V by 0 bases and J by 7 bases, and 7 bases separated the two germline ends. The CDR3 has 13 amino acids. The CDR3 nucleotides are TGTGCCAGCAGCCAAGATTTGTTGAATGAGCAGTTCTTC. Protein: CASSQDLLNEQFF.

The gene calls are TRBV6-5 and TRBJ2-2; no reliable D call. V was shortened by 3 bases and J by 3 bases, with 11 bases between the two germline ends. The CDR3 consists of 15 residues. From germline, CDR1 is MNHEY and CDR2 SVGAGI. CDR3 bases: TGTGCCAGCAGTTATACAGCAGTCTACACCGGGGAGCTGTTTTTT. Translated, it gives CASSYTAVYTGELFF.

By sample share, this clonotype is medium-sized. The chain recombines TRBV7-9 with TRBJ2-2; the match to TRBD1 covers 7 bases. This CDR3 is built from 15 residues. Per the germline V gene, CDR1 is SEHNR and CDR2 is FQNEAQ (reference sequence). With V trimmed by 8 bases and J by 5 bases, 11 bases remained unmatched. CDR3 sequence: CASGTPQGVTGELFF. CDR3 bases: TGTGCCAGCGGAACCCCGCAGGGGGTGACCGGGGAGCTGTTTTTT. Variable domain in full (rest from reference TRBV7-9 and TRBJ2-2): DTGVSQNPRHKITKRGQNVTFRCDPISEHNRLYWYRQTLGQGPEFLTYFQNEAQLEKSRLLSDRFSAERPKGSFSTLEIQRTEQGDSAMYLCASGTPQGVTGELFFGEGSRLTVL.

This clonotype was counted many times. The gene calls are TRBV2 and TRBJ2-1, with 10 bases identical to TRBD2. The germline V gene encodes CDR1 SNHLY and CDR2 FYNNEI. V dropped 8 bases and J dropped 3; count of bases not matched to a gene: 10. The CDR3 spans 16 residues. The CDR3 region is CASETSGTRNYNEQFF. As DNA, the CDR3 is TGTGCCAGCGAAACTAGCGGGACGCGAAACTACAATGAGCAGTTCTTC.

This clonotype was detected a few times. The chain recombines TRBV7-2 with TRBJ1-2; maybe TRBD1 (5 bases). CDR3 length: 16 residues. V was clipped by 1 base and J by 0 bases, with 12 bases between them. The germline gives CDR1 SGHTA, CDR2 FQGNSA. The CDR3, as DNA: TGTGCCAGCAGCTTAGGGTCAGGGCCCGCTAACTATGGCTACACCTTC. Amino acid sequence: CASSLGSGPANYGYTF.

This sequence joins TRBV20-1 and TRBJ2-1; D not resolved. Germline V gene sequence: CDR1 DFQATT, CDR2 SNEGSKA (reference sequence). Trimming pared 2 bases from V and 0 bases from J, leaving 11 bases between. The CDR3 runs to 15 residues. The chain's CDR3 is CSARTDPSSYNEQFF. The CDR3 DNA reads TGCAGTGCTAGAACGGACCCGAGCTCCTACAATGAGCAGTTCTTC.